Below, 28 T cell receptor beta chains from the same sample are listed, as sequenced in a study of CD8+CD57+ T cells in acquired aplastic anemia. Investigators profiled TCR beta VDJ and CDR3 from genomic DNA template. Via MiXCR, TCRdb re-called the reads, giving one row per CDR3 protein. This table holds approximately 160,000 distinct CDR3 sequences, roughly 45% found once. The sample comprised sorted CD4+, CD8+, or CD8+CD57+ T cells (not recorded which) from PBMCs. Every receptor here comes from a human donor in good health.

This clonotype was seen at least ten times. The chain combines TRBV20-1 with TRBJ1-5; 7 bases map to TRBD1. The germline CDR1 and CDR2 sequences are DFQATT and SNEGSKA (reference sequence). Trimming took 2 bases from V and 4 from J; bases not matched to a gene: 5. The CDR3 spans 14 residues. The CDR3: CSARRGQENQPQHF. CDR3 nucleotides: TGCAGTGCTAGACGAGGACAGGAGAATCAGCCCCAGCATTTT.

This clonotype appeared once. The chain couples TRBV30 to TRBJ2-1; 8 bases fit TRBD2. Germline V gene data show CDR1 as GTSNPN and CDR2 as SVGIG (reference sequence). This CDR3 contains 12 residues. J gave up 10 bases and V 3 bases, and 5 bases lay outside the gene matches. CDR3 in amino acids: CAWSDGRGEQFF. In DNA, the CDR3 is TGTGCCTGGAGCGACGGGAGGGGGGAGCAGTTCTTC.

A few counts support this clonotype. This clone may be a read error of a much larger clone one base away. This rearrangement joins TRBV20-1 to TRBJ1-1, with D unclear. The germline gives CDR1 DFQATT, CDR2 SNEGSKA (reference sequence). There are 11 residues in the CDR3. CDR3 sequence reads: CSARLNTGAFF. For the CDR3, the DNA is TGCAGTGCTAGGTTGAACACTGGAGCTTTCTTT.

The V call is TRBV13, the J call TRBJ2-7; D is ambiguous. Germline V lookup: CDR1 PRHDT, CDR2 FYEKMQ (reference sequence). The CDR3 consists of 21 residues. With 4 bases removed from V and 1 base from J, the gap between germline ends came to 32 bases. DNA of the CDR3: TGTGCCAGCAGCTACACTTTCATCGTACTCGGACGCAAGTCCAATTCCTACGAGCAGTACTTC. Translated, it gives CASSYTFIVLGRKSNSYEQYF. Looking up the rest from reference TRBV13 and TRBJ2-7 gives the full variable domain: AAGVIQSPRHLIKEKRETATLKCYPIPRHDTVYWYQQGPGQDPQFLISFYEKMQSDKGSIPDRFSAQQFSDYHSELNMSSLELGDSALYFCASSYTFIVLGRKSNSYEQYFGPGTRLTVT.

The CDR3 protein is CSVSQNTEAFF. CDR3 bases: TGCAGCGTTAGTCAGAACACTGAAGCTTTCTTT. This chain links TRBV29-1 with TRBJ1-1; D is unresolved. V dropped 5 bases and J dropped 1 base, with 5 bases sitting between them. The CDR3 loop spans 11 amino acids. Germline CDR1 is SQVTM and CDR2 is ANQGSEA.

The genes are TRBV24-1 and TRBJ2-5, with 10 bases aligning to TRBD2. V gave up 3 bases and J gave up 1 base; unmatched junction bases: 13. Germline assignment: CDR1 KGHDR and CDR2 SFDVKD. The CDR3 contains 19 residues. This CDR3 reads CATSDLKTSGAPPQETQYF. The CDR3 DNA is TGTGCCACCAGTGATCTGAAAACTAGCGGGGCACCCCCCCAAGAGACCCAGTACTTC.

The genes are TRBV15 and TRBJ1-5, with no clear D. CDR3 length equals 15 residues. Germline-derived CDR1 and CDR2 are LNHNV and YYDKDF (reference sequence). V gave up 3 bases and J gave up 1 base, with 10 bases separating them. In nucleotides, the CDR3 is TGTGCCACCAGCAGGGACGCCCCGAGCAATCAGCCCCAGCATTTT. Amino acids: CATSRDAPSNQPQHF.

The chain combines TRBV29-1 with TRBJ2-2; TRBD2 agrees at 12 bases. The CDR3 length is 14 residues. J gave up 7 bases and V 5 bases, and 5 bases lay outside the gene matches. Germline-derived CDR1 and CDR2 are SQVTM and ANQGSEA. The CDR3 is CSVPSGRANGELFF. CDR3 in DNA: TGCAGCGTTCCTAGCGGGAGGGCTAACGGGGAGCTGTTTTTT.

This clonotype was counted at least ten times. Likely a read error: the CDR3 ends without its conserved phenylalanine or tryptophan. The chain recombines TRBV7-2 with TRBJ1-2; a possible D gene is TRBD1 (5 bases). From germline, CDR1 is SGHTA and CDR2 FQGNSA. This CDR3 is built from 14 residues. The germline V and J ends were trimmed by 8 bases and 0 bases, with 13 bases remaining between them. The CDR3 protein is CASSLDTANYGYTI. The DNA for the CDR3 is TGTGCCAGCTCTCTGGACACAGCTAACTATGGCTACACCATC.

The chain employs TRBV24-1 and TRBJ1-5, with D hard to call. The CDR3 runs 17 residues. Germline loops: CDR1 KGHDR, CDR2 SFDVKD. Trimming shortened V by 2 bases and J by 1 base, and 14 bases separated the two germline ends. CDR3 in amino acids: CATSDWRRLLSNQPQHF. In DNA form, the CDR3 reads TGTGCCACCAGTGATTGGCGCAGGTTATTAAGCAATCAGCCCCAGCATTTT.

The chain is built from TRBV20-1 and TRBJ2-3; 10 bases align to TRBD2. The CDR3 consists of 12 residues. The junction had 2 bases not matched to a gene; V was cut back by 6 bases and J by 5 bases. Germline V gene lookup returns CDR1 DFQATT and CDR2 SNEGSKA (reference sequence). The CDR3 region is CSAKRGGDTQYF. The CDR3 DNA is TGCAGTGCAAAGCGGGGGGGAGATACGCAGTATTTT.

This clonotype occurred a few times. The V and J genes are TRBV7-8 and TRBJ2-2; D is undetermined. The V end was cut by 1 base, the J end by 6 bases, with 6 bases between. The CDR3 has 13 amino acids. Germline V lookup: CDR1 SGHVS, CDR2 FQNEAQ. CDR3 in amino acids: CASSLESAGELFF. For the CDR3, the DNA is TGTGCCAGCAGCTTAGAATCCGCCGGGGAGCTGTTTTTT.

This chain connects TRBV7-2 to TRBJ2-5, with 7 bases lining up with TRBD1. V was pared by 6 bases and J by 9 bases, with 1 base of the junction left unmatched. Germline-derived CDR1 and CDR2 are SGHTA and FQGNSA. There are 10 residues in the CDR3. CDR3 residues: CASRQGAQYF. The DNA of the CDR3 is TGTGCCAGCAGGCAGGGGGCCCAGTACTTC. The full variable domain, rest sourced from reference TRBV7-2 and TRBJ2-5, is GAGVSQSPSNKVTEKGKDVELRCDPISGHTALYWYRQSLGQGLEFLIYFQGNSAPDKSGLPSDRFSAERTGGSVSTLTIQRTQQEDSAVYLCASRQGAQYFGPGTRLLVL.

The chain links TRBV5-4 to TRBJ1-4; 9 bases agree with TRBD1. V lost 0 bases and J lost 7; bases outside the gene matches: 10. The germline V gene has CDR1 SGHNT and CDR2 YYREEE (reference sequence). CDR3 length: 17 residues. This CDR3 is CASSLGLQQGAVEKLFF. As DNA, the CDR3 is TGTGCCAGCAGCTTGGGCCTTCAACAGGGGGCGGTTGAAAAACTGTTTTTT.

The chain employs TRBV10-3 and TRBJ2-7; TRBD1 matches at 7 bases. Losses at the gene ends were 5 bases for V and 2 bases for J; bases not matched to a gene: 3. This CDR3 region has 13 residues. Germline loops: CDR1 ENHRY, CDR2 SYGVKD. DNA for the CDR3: TGTGCCATCAGTAGGGACAGCCCCTACGAGCAGTACTTC. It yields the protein CAISRDSPYEQYF.

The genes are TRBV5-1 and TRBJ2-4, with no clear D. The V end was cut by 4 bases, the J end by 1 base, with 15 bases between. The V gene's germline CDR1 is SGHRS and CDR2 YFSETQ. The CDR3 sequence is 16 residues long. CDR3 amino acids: CASSKSPVGAKNIQYF. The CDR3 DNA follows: TGCGCCAGCAGCAAGAGTCCGGTGGGGGCCAAAAACATTCAGTACTTC.

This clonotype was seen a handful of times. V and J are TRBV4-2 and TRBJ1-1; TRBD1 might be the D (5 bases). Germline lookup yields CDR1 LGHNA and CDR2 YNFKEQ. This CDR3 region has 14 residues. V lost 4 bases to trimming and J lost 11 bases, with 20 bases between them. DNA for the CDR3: TGTGCCAGCAGCCGCCTTATCTCCGGGGCCTGGGCTTTCTTT. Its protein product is CASSRLISGAWAFF.

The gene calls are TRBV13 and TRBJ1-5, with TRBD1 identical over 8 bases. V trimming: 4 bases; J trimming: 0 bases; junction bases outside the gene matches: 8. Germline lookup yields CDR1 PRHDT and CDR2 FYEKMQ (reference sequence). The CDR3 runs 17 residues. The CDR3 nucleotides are TGTGCCAGCAGCTGGGACAGGCCCCTTTATAGCAATCAGCCCCAGCATTTT. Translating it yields CASSWDRPLYSNQPQHF.

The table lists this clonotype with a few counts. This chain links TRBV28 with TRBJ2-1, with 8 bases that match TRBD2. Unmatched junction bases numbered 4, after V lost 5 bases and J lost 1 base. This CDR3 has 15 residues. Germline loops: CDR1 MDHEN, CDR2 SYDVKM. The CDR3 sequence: CASSTGGASYNEQFF. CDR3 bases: TGTGCCAGCAGTACCGGGGGGGCGTCCTACAATGAGCAGTTCTTC. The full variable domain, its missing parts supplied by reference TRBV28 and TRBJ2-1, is DVKVTQSSRYLVKRTGEKVFLECVQDMDHENMFWYRQDPGLGLRLIYFSYDVKMKEKGDIPEGYSVSREKKERFSLILESASTNQTSMYLCASSTGGASYNEQFFGPGTRLTVL.

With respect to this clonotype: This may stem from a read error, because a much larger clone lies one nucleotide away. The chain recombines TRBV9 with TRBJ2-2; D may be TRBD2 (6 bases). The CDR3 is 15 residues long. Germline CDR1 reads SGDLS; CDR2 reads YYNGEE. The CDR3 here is CASTWGLHNTGGLFF. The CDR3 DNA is TGTGCCAGCACGTGGGGACTCCATAACACCGGGGGGCTGTTTTTT.

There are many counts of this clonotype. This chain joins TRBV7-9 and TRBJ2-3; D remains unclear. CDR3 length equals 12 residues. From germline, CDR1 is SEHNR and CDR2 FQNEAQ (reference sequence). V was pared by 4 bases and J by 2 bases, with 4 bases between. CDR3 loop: CASSYLTDTQYF. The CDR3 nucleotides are TGTGCCAGCAGCTATCTCACAGATACGCAGTATTTT. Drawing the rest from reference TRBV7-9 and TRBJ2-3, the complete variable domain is DTGVSQNPRHKITKRGQNVTFRCDPISEHNRLYWYRQTLGQGPEFLTYFQNEAQLEKSRLLSDRFSAERPKGSFSTLEIQRTEQGDSAMYLCASSYLTDTQYFGPGTRLTVL.

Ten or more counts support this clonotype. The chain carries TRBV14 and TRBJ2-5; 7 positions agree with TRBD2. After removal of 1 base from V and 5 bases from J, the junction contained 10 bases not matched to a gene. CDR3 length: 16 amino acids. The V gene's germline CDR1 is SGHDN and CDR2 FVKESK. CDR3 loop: CASSQAKGGSRETQYF. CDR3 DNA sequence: TGTGCCAGCAGCCAAGCAAAAGGCGGGAGCCGGGAGACCCAGTACTTC.

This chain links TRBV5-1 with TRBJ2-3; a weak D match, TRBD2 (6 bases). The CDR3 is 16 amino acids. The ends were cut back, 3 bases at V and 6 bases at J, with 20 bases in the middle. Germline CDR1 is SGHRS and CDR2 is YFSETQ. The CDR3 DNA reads TGCGCCAGCAGCTCCCGGGGGACGGGAATAGGGGATACGCAGTATTTT. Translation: CASSSRGTGIGDTQYF.

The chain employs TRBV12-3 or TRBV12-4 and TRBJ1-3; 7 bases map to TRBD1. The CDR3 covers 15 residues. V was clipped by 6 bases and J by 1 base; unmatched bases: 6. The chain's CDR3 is CASSADRSSGNTIYF. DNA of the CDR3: TGTGCCAGCAGCGCGGACAGGTCTTCTGGAAACACCATATATTTT.

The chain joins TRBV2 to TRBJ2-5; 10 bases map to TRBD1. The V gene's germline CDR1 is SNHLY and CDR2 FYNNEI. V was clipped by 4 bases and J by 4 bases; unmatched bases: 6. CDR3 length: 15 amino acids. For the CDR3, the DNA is TGTGCCAGCAGTGGACAGGGGGCAGGGGTAGAGACCCAGTACTTC. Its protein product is CASSGQGAGVETQYF.

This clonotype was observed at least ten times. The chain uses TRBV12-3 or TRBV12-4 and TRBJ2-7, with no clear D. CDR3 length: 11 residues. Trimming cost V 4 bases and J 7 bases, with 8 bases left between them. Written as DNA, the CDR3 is TGTGCCAGCAGTTCTATTGAAGAGCAGTACTTC. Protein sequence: CASSSIEEQYF.

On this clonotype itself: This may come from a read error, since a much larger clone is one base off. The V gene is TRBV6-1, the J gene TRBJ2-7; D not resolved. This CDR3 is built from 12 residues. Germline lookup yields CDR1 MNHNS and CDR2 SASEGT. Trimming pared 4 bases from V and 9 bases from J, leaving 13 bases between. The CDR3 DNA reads TGTGCCAGCAGTGGATCGGTAGGAAGGCAGTACTTC. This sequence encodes CASSGSVGRQYF.

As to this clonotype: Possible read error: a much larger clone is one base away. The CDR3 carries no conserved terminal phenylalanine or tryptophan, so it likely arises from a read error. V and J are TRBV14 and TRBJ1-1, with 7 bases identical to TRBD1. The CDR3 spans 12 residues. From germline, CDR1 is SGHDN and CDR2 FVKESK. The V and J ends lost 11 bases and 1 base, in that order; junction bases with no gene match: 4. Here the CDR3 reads CAWGDRNTEAFL. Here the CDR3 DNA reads TGTGCCTGGGGGGACAGGAACACTGAAGCTTTCCTT.